The next 7 T cell receptor beta chains were all read from a single sample in a study of CD8+ T cells in alopecia areata. Sequencing templates came from extracted RNA that was reverse transcribed into cDNA. Clones were read by immunoSEQ multiplex PCR, and TCRdb kept only the in-frame ones, dropping some. Altogether almost 9,000 clones were found in the sample, and no singletons occur. CD4, CD8alpha, NKG2D, NKG2ACE and other markers were used to sort pooled cutaneous lymph node cells. Material: CD8+ T cells sorted from a lymph node. All receptors derive from a C3H/HeJ mouse with alopecia areata. Mouse MHC haplotype: H2-k.

This clone was recorded many times. Germline and genes here are mouse. The DNA read from the CDR3 is TGTGCCAGCAGTGATGACAGGGGGCGGGCT. Translating it yields CASSDDRGRA. The whole CDR3 protein is CASSDDRGRAEQFF. The chain joins TRBV13-3 to TRBJ2-1; 9 bases are a match to TRBD1. The read comes to an end 4 residues before the CDR3 does, leaving the germline J gene to fill in the end. The CDR3 is 14 amino acids. Germline lookup yields CDR1 NNHDY and CDR2 SYVADS.

This clone was observed at least ten times. Gene names denote mouse genes. The read is 4 residues too short to cover the CDR3 end, so that end is filled in from the germline J gene. J is TRBJ2-7 and V is TRBV31; 7 bases are shared with TRBD2. Per germline, CDR1 GKSSPN and CDR2 SITVG. The V and J ends lost 0 bases and 0 bases, in that order; junction bases with no gene match: 2. The CDR3 consists of 14 residues. CDR3 amino acids: CAWSLPGGSYEQYF. The part of the CDR3 DNA that was read is TGTGCCTGGAGTCTACCTGGGGGCTCCTAT.

With respect to this clone: Gene names follow the mouse nomenclature. The missing CDR3 end, 3 residues past where the read stops, is filled in from the germline J gene. The chain joins TRBV13-2 to TRBJ1-6; possibly TRBD1 for D (6 bases). TRBJ1-6 is recorded as an ORF, its role being uncertain. Trimming pared 5 bases from V and 1 base from J, leaving 13 bases between. The CDR3 length is 16 residues. Germline V lookup: CDR1 NNHNN, CDR2 SYGAGS (reference sequence). The CDR3 reads CASGDPGQSYNSPLYF. The CDR3 DNA, read in part, is TGTGCCAGCGGAGACCCGGGACAATCCTATAATTCGCCC.

This clone was found a few times. Each gene name is a mouse one. The sequenced fragment ends 4 residues before the CDR3 boundary, so the rest is inferred from the germline J gene. The chain has TRBV19 and TRBJ1-1; 10 positions match TRBD1. CDR3 length equals 15 residues. Germline CDR1 FNHDT, CDR2 SITEND (reference sequence). Partial CDR3 DNA: TGTGCCAGCAGTATCCCTGACAGGGGGCACGCA. It yields the protein CASSIPDRGHA. The whole CDR3 reads CASSIPDRGHAEVFF.

This clone was counted ten times or more. The gene names here belong to mouse. The read is 4 residues too short to cover the CDR3 end, so that end is filled in from the germline J gene. The chain links TRBV14 to TRBJ2-5; 12 bases are shared with TRBD1. The CDR3 runs to 17 residues. Germline CDR1 and CDR2: SGHDT and FRDEAV. Losses at the gene ends were 4 bases for V and 0 bases for J; bases not matched to a gene: 6. The CDR3 DNA, read in part, is TGTGCCAGCAGTCCCCGGGACAGGGGGCTTAACCAAGAC. It specifies CASSPRDRGLNQD. The full CDR3 sequence reads CASSPRDRGLNQDTQYF.

This clone is categorized as medium-sized. The gene names given are mouse names. The read is 4 residues too short to cover the CDR3 end, so that end is filled in from the germline J gene. This rearrangement joins TRBV13-3 to TRBJ2-3; D unresolved. V dropped 5 bases and J dropped 1 base, with 5 bases sitting between them. The V gene's germline CDR1 is NNHDY and CDR2 SYVADS. This CDR3 spans 12 amino acids. The DNA read from the CDR3 is TGTGCCAGCAGAACTGGTGCAGAA. The encoded protein is CASRTGAE. The whole CDR3 protein reads CASRTGAETLYF.

Worth noting for this clone: Gene names refer to mouse genes. The CDR3 end is not reached by the read, which stops 3 residues before it; the germline J gene fills it in. The V gene is TRBV5, the J gene TRBJ1-3; 11 nucleotides agree with TRBD1. The germline V gene encodes CDR1 LGHNA and CDR2 YNLKQL (reference sequence). The CDR3 loop spans 14 amino acids. V shed 1 base and J 7 bases; nucleotides not matched to a gene: 0. Partial CDR3 DNA: TGTGCCAGCAGCCAAGGGACAGGGGGCAATACG. This sequence encodes CASSQGTGGNT. The whole CDR3 is CASSQGTGGNTLYF.